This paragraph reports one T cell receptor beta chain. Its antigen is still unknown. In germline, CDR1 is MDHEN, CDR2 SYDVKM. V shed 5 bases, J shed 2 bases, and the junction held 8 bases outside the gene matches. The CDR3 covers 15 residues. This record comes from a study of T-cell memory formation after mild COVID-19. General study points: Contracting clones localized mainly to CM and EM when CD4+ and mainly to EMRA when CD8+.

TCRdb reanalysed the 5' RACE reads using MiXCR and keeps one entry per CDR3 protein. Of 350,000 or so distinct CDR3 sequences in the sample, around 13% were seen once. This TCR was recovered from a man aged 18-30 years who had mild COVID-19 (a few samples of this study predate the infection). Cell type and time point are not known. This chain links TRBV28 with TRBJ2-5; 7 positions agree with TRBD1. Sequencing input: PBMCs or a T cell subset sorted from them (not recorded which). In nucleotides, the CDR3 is TGTGCCAGCAGTCCTTACAGGGGCGCTCAAGAGACCCAGTACTTC. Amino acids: CASSPYRGAQETQYF.